This T cell receptor (beta chain) is drawn from a study of cytomegalovirus exposure and HLA in healthy donors. PCR involved 60 Vbeta and 13 Jbeta primers. Only in-frame clones appear in the TCRdb table, and some are missing; sequencing was by immunoSEQ multiplex PCR. Its clone listing holds 150,000 to 200,000 clones. Comments on this clone: Its antigen is still unknown.

Study findings and constraints: A later analysis reported that several of the most significant clusters appeared to be linked to common viral pathogens, among them Epstein-Barr virus. There were under 200 TCR beta chains listed as cytomegalovirus-associated. A few of the chains that were CMV-associated were confirmed in vitro to be specific for CMV antigens.

The CDR3 spans 14 residues. Germline CDR1 SGHTA, CDR2 FQGNSA. The V segment lost 7 bases and the J segment 7 bases; nucleotides outside the gene matches: 11. This sequence joins TRBV7-2 and TRBJ1-1, with TRBD1 matching 8 bases. Sequencing input: PBMCs. This TCR was recovered from a woman aged 18-29 years in good health and CMV-seropositive. The CDR3 protein is CASTVDRGRGEAFF. CDR3 DNA: TGTGCCAGCACCGTAGACAGGGGCCGGGGTGAAGCTTTCTTT.